The source of this T cell receptor (beta chain) is a study of control samples from healthy donors and cancer patients. Libraries were prepared by immunoSEQ multiplex PCR; TCRdb keeps only in-frame clonotypes and omits some of them. Of 85,000 to 90,000 clones listed, more than 70% are singletons. This CDR3 is 13 amino acids long. Germline CDR1 is KGHDR and CDR2 is SFDVKD. The V and J ends lost 1 base and 5 bases respectively, with 6 bases between them. The TCR comes from a woman aged 40-49 years in good health. The chain joins TRBV24-1 to TRBJ2-3; D is unclear. The source material was blood. The DNA of the CDR3 is TGTGCCACCAGTGATTTCCGCGGAGATACGCAGTATTTT. This encodes CATSDFRGDTQYF.